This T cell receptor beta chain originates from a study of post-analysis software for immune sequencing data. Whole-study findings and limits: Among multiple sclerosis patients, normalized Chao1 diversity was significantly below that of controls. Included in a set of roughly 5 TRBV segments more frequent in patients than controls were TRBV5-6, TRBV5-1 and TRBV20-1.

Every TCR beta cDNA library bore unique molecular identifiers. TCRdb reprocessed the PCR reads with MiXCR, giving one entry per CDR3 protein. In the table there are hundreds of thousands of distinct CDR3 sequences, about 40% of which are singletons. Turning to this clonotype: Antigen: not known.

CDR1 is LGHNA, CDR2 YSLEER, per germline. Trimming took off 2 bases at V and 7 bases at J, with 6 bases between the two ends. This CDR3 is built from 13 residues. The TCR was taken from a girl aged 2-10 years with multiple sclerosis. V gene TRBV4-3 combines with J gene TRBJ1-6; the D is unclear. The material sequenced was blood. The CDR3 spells CASSQTTNSPLHF. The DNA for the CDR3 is TGCGCCAGCAGCCAAACAACGAATTCACCCCTCCACTTT.